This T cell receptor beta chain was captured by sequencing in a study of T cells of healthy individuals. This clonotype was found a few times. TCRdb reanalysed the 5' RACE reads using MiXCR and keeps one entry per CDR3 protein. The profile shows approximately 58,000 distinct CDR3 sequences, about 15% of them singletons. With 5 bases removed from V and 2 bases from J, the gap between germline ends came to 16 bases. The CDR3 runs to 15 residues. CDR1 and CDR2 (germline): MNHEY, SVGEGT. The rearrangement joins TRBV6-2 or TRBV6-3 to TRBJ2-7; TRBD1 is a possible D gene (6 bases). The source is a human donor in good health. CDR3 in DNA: TGTGCCAGCAGTGCCCCTACAGGGCTAACCTACGAGCAGTACTTC. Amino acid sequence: CASSAPTGLTYEQYF.